These 9 T cell receptor beta chains originate from one sample sequenced in a study of identical twins. TCRdb processed the 5' RACE reads anew with MiXCR; each CDR3 protein has one entry. The profile shows 400,000 to 550,000 distinct CDR3 sequences, more than 20% of them singletons. These data also formed part of another study, on T cells expressing NK-cell markers.

The sample consisted of CD4+ T cells sorted from blood. The receptors here all came from a woman aged 18 to 35 in good health.

The CDR3 bases are TGTGCCAGCAGCCCGACCAATCGACAGGGGTCCTACGAGCAGTACTTC. Its translation is CASSPTNRQGSYEQYF. The genes are TRBV7-2 and TRBJ2-7, with 8 positions matching TRBD1. The CDR3 covers 16 residues. Looked up from germline, CDR1 is SGHTA and CDR2 is FQGNSA. V lost 5 bases to trimming and J lost 1 base; unmatched junction nucleotides: 10.

This clonotype was observed a few times. The chain combines TRBV4-3 with TRBJ2-1, with 7 positions matching TRBD1. The CDR3 consists of 17 residues. The germline gives CDR1 LGHNA, CDR2 YSLEER. J was trimmed by 7 bases and V by 2 bases; bases with no gene match: 14. The chain's CDR3 is CASSQKGFETGQNEQFF. Here the CDR3 DNA reads TGCGCCAGCAGCCAAAAGGGGTTCGAGACAGGGCAAAATGAGCAGTTCTTC.

A few counts support this clonotype. The gene calls are TRBV5-1 and TRBJ1-2; D uncertain. This CDR3 comprises 14 residues. The V end lost 3 bases, the J end lost 2 bases, and 11 bases lay between the germline ends. The germline V gene has CDR1 SGHRS and CDR2 YFSETQ. CDR3 loop: CASSSSGGNYGYTF. In DNA form, the CDR3 reads TGCGCCAGCAGCTCATCCGGAGGGAACTATGGCTACACCTTC.

The chain combines TRBV11-2 with TRBJ2-7, with D maybe TRBD2 (6 bases). V was cut by 6 bases and J by 4 bases, with 16 bases left in between. Germline CDR1 is SGHAT and CDR2 is FQNNGV. The CDR3 covers 14 residues. The CDR3 nucleotides read TGTGCCAGCAGGAGGTCAAAAGGAGGGTACGAGCAGTACTTC. This translates into CASRRSKGGYEQYF.

The sample holds a few counts of this clonotype. The chain combines TRBV29-1 with TRBJ2-7, with D unresolved. Trimming took off 2 bases at V and 6 bases at J, with 8 bases between the two ends. CDR3 length: 11 residues. The germline CDR1 and CDR2 sequences are SQVTM and ANQGSEA. CDR3 coding DNA: TGCAGCGTTGAAAAGTCCCTCGAGCAGTACTTC. Its translation: CSVEKSLEQYF.

The CDR3, as DNA: TGTGCCAGCAGTGAATGGAGGAATGCCCGCTACGAGCAGTACTTC. Protein sequence: CASSEWRNARYEQYF. The chain has TRBV25-1 and TRBJ2-7, with D perhaps TRBD2 (5 bases). V was cut by 1 base and J by 3 bases, with 13 bases left in between. This CDR3 comprises 15 residues. CDR1 MGHDK and CDR2 SYGVNS come from the germline V gene.

This clonotype showed up just a few times. This rearrangement joins TRBV7-2 to TRBJ2-1; 8 bases agree with TRBD1. This CDR3 is 15 amino acids long. Germline values: CDR1 SGHTA, CDR2 FQGNSA. The ends lost 2 bases at V and 9 bases at J; junction bases unmatched: 9. CDR3 amino acids: CASSLKPGQVLEQFF. CDR3 DNA sequence: TGTGCCAGCAGCTTAAAACCGGGACAGGTGCTTGAGCAGTTCTTC.

The J gene is TRBJ2-1, the V gene TRBV6-2 or TRBV6-3; 12 bases are a match to TRBD2. The CDR3 contains 13 residues. After removal of 6 bases from V and 15 bases from J, the junction contained 9 bases not matched to a gene. Germline CDR1 is MNHEY and CDR2 is SVGEGT. For the CDR3, the DNA is TGTGCCAGCAGATCACTAGCGGGAGGTGTCCCGTTCTTC. Translation: CASRSLAGGVPFF.

J is TRBJ2-5 and V is TRBV7-2; D is unresolved. Trimming left V 5 bases short and J 5 bases short, with 12 bases between. Germline lookup yields CDR1 SGHTA and CDR2 FQGNSA. This CDR3 has 13 amino acids. The CDR3 sequence: CASSRLDEETQYF. The CDR3 bases are TGTGCCAGCAGCAGGCTGGACGAGGAGACCCAGTACTTC.